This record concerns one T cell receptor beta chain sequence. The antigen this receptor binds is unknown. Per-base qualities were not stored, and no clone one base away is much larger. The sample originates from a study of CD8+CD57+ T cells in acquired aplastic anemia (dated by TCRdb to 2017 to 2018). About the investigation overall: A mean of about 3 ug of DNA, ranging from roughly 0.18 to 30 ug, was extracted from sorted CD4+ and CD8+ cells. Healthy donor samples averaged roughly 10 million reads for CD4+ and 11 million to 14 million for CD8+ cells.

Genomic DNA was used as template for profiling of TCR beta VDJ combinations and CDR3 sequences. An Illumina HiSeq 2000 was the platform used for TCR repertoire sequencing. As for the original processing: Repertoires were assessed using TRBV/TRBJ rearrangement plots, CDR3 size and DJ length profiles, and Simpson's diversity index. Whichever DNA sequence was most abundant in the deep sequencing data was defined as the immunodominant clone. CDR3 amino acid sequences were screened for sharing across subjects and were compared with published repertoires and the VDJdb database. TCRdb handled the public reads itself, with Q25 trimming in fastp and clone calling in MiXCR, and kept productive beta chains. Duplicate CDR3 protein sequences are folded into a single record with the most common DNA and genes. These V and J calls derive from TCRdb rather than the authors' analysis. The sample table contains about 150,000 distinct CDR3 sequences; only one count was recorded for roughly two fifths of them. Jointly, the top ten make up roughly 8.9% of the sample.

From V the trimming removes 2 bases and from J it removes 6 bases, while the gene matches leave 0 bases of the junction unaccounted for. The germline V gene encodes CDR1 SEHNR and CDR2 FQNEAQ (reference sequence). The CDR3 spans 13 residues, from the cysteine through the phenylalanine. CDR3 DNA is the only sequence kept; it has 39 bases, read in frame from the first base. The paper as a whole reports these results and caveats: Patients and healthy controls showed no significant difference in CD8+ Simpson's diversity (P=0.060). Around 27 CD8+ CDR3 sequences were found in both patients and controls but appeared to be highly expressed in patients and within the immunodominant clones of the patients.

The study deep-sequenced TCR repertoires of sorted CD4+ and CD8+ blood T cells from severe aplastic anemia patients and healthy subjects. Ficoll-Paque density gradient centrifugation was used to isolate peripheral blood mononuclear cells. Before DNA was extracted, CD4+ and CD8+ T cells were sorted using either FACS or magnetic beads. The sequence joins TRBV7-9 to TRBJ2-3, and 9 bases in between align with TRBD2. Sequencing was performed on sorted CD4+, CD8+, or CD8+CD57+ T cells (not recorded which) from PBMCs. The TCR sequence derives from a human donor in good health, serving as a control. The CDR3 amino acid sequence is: CASSLSGRDTQYF. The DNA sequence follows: TGTGCCAGCAGCTTAAGCGGGAGGGATACGCAGTATTTT.